The rows below give T cell receptor beta chains drawn from one sample of a study of blood T cell repertoires in COVID-19. Repertoires were generated with immunoSEQ multiplex PCR, while TCRdb's copy carries only in-frame clones and drops some. The sample lists 35,000 to 45,000 clones; roughly 88% were seen once. The sequenced sample was peripheral blood. These receptors were taken from a man between 60 and 75 years old with active COVID-19. CDR3s include the opening cysteine and the closing phenylalanine or tryptophan. Fields, in order: CDR3 length, clone size, J gene, D gene, V gene, CDR3 protein, CDR3 DNA. The D gene is left open where the match is weak. Clone size, where shown, is once, few, many, or a class for clones that have expanded.

cdr3_length: 14
clone_size: once
j_call: TRBJ2-2
d_call: .
v_call: TRBV4-1
cdr3_aa: CASSQEGVTGELFF
cdr3_nt: TGCGCCAGCAGCCAAGAAGGGGTCACCGGGGAGCTGTTTTTT

cdr3_length: 16
clone_size: .
j_call: TRBJ2-7
d_call: TRBD2
v_call: TRBV6-2/TRBV6-3
cdr3_aa: CASSSGTSGRMYEQYF
cdr3_nt: TGTGCCAGCAGTTCCGGGACTAGCGGGAGAATGTACGAGCAGTACTTC

cdr3_length: 11
clone_size: .
j_call: TRBJ2-5
d_call: .
v_call: TRBV6-6
cdr3_aa: CASSEGETQYF
cdr3_nt: TGTGCCAGCTCGGAGGGAGAGACCCAGTACTTC

cdr3_length: 17
clone_size: .
j_call: TRBJ2-3
d_call: TRBD2
v_call: TRBV5-1
cdr3_aa: CASSGGLAGTFTDTQYF
cdr3_nt: TGCGCCAGCAGCGGCGGACTAGCGGGGACCTTCACAGATACGCAGTATTTT

cdr3_length: 13
clone_size: few
j_call: TRBJ2-7
d_call: TRBD2
v_call: TRBV6-5
cdr3_aa: CASRGGNTYEQYF
cdr3_nt: TGTGCCAGCAGGGGAGGGAATACCTACGAGCAGTACTTC

cdr3_length: 14
clone_size: .
j_call: TRBJ2-2
d_call: .
v_call: TRBV3-1/TRBV3-2
cdr3_aa: CASSPLQGTGELFF
cdr3_nt: TGTGCCAGCAGCCCCCTCCAGGGCACCGGGGAGCTGTTTTTT

cdr3_length: 14
clone_size: .
j_call: TRBJ2-7
d_call: TRBD2
v_call: TRBV6-5
cdr3_aa: CATGVAGGFDEQYF
cdr3_nt: TGTGCCACGGGGGTAGCGGGAGGGTTCGACGAGCAGTACTTC

cdr3_length: 16
clone_size: .
j_call: TRBJ2-1
d_call: TRBD1
v_call: TRBV28
cdr3_aa: CASNPSDRGPDNEQFF
cdr3_nt: TGTGCCAGCAACCCGTCTGACAGGGGCCCAGACAATGAGCAGTTCTTC

cdr3_length: 13
clone_size: once
j_call: TRBJ2-5
d_call: .
v_call: TRBV11-3
cdr3_aa: CASSLSLQETQYF
cdr3_nt: TGTGCCAGCAGCTTATCCCTACAAGAGACCCAGTACTTC

cdr3_length: 16
clone_size: .
j_call: TRBJ2-3
d_call: TRBD2
v_call: TRBV4-2
cdr3_aa: CASSQLAGEITDTQYF
cdr3_nt: TGTGCCAGCAGCCAACTAGCGGGAGAGATAACAGATACGCAGTATTTT

cdr3_length: 14
clone_size: .
j_call: TRBJ1-1
d_call: .
v_call: TRBV29-1
cdr3_aa: CSATNRDKNTEAFF
cdr3_nt: TGCAGCGCGACAAACAGGGACAAGAACACTGAAGCTTTCTTT

cdr3_length: 16
clone_size: .
j_call: TRBJ2-7
d_call: TRBD2
v_call: TRBV7-2
cdr3_aa: CASSFGTSGTSYEQYF
cdr3_nt: TGTGCCAGCAGCTTTGGGACTAGCGGGACCTCCTACGAGCAGTACTTC

cdr3_length: 12
clone_size: .
j_call: TRBJ2-5
d_call: .
v_call: TRBV6-2/TRBV6-3
cdr3_aa: CASSTAQETQYF
cdr3_nt: TGTGCCAGCAGTACAGCCCAAGAGACCCAGTACTTC

cdr3_length: 13
clone_size: .
j_call: TRBJ2-1
d_call: .
v_call: TRBV29-1
cdr3_aa: CSVSRDFDNEQFF
cdr3_nt: TGCAGCGTCTCCCGGGACTTCGACAATGAGCAGTTCTTC

cdr3_length: 13
clone_size: .
j_call: TRBJ1-1
d_call: .
v_call: TRBV3-1/TRBV3-2
cdr3_aa: CASGPQVNTEAFF
cdr3_nt: TGTGCCAGCGGGCCTCAAGTGAACACTGAAGCTTTCTTT

cdr3_length: 15
clone_size: .
j_call: TRBJ2-3
d_call: TRBD2
v_call: TRBV5-5
cdr3_aa: CASSSAGTKADTQYF
cdr3_nt: TGTGCCAGCAGCTCAGCAGGGACTAAGGCAGATACGCAGTATTTT

cdr3_length: 14
clone_size: .
j_call: TRBJ1-2
d_call: TRBD1
v_call: TRBV28
cdr3_aa: CASSPRTGRDGYTF
cdr3_nt: TGTGCCAGCAGTCCTCGGACAGGCCGCGACGGCTACACCTTC

cdr3_length: 16
clone_size: .
j_call: TRBJ2-1
d_call: TRBD2
v_call: TRBV5-1
cdr3_aa: CASSWTSGRSYNEQFF
cdr3_nt: TGCGCCAGCAGCTGGACTAGCGGCCGCTCCTACAATGAGCAGTTCTTC

cdr3_length: 16
clone_size: .
j_call: TRBJ2-1
d_call: TRBD2
v_call: TRBV11-2
cdr3_aa: CASSPWTSGKYNEQFF
cdr3_nt: TGTGCCAGCAGCCCATGGACTAGCGGGAAATACAATGAGCAGTTCTTC

cdr3_length: 14
clone_size: .
j_call: TRBJ2-3
d_call: TRBD1
v_call: TRBV7-2
cdr3_aa: CASSWDRRTDTQYF
cdr3_nt: TGTGCCAGCAGCTGGGACAGACGCACAGATACGCAGTATTTT

cdr3_length: 11
clone_size: .
j_call: TRBJ1-1
d_call: .
v_call: TRBV5-1
cdr3_aa: CASSGQGEAFF
cdr3_nt: TGCGCCAGCAGCGGGCAGGGAGAAGCTTTCTTT

cdr3_length: 18
clone_size: .
j_call: TRBJ2-7
d_call: TRBD2
v_call: TRBV6-2/TRBV6-3
cdr3_aa: CASSYPRTSGRTSYEQYF
cdr3_nt: TGTGCCAGCAGTTACCCCAGGACTAGCGGGAGGACCTCCTACGAGCAGTACTTC

cdr3_length: 13
clone_size: once
j_call: TRBJ1-5
d_call: .
v_call: TRBV7-8
cdr3_aa: CASSLDSPSSQHF
cdr3_nt: TGTGCCAGCAGCCTGGACAGTCCCAGTTCCCAGCATTTT

cdr3_length: 14
clone_size: .
j_call: TRBJ2-7
d_call: .
v_call: TRBV18
cdr3_aa: CASSPSQGEGEQYF
cdr3_nt: TGTGCCAGCTCACCTTCACAGGGTGAAGGGGAGCAGTACTTC

cdr3_length: 12
clone_size: .
j_call: TRBJ2-5
d_call: .
v_call: TRBV30
cdr3_aa: CAWSDSKETQYF
cdr3_nt: TGTGCCTGGAGTGACAGTAAAGAGACCCAGTACTTC

cdr3_length: 14
clone_size: once
j_call: TRBJ2-7
d_call: .
v_call: TRBV5-1
cdr3_aa: CASSLGQSSYEQYF
cdr3_nt: TGCGCCAGCAGCTTGGGACAGAGCTCCTACGAGCAGTACTTC

cdr3_length: 13
clone_size: .
j_call: TRBJ1-4
d_call: TRBD1
v_call: TRBV3-1/TRBV3-2
cdr3_aa: CASSQRQGEKLFF
cdr3_nt: TGTGCCAGCAGCCAACGACAGGGAGAAAAACTGTTTTTT

cdr3_length: 14
clone_size: .
j_call: TRBJ2-1
d_call: .
v_call: TRBV25-1
cdr3_aa: CASSDRAEISEQFF
cdr3_nt: TGTGCCAGCAGTGACAGGGCCGAAATTTCTGAGCAGTTCTTC

cdr3_length: 12
clone_size: .
j_call: TRBJ2-1
d_call: .
v_call: TRBV3-1/TRBV3-2
cdr3_aa: CASSQGYNEQFF
cdr3_nt: TGTGCCAGCAGCCAAGGCTATAATGAGCAGTTCTTC

cdr3_length: 18
clone_size: .
j_call: TRBJ2-2
d_call: TRBD2
v_call: TRBV28
cdr3_aa: CASSGDSPSGRAHGELFF
cdr3_nt: TGTGCCAGCAGTGGGGACAGCCCTAGCGGGAGGGCCCACGGGGAGCTGTTTTTT

cdr3_length: 11
clone_size: .
j_call: TRBJ2-7
d_call: .
v_call: TRBV6-1
cdr3_aa: CASSDLSEQYF
cdr3_nt: TGTGCCAGCAGTGACCTTAGCGAGCAGTACTTC

cdr3_length: 16
clone_size: few
j_call: TRBJ2-2
d_call: TRBD1
v_call: TRBV9
cdr3_aa: CASSVLDRANTGELFF
cdr3_nt: TGTGCCAGCAGCGTTCTAGACAGGGCCAACACCGGGGAGCTGTTTTTT

cdr3_length: 15
clone_size: .
j_call: TRBJ1-1
d_call: TRBD1
v_call: TRBV9
cdr3_aa: CASSDRQGVNTEAFF
cdr3_nt: TGTGCCAGCAGCGACAGACAGGGCGTGAACACTGAAGCTTTCTTT

cdr3_length: 14
clone_size: .
j_call: TRBJ1-1
d_call: .
v_call: TRBV28
cdr3_aa: CASNLPSISAEAFF
cdr3_nt: TGTGCCAGCAATTTGCCCAGTATCTCCGCTGAAGCTTTCTTT

cdr3_length: 17
clone_size: once
j_call: TRBJ2-6
d_call: TRBD1
v_call: TRBV4-2
cdr3_aa: CASSQGTGGGGANVLTF
cdr3_nt: TGTGCCAGCAGCCAAGGGACAGGGGGTGGTGGGGCCAACGTCCTGACTTTC

cdr3_length: 15
clone_size: .
j_call: TRBJ2-1
d_call: TRBD2
v_call: TRBV4-1
cdr3_aa: CASSQDRGSLDEQFF
cdr3_nt: TGCGCCAGCAGCCAAGATCGCGGGAGTCTTGATGAGCAGTTCTTC

cdr3_length: 15
clone_size: .
j_call: TRBJ2-1
d_call: .
v_call: TRBV7-9
cdr3_aa: CASSSPSLLFDEQFF
cdr3_nt: TGTGCCAGCAGCTCGCCTAGCTTACTTTTTGATGAGCAGTTCTTC

cdr3_length: 14
clone_size: .
j_call: TRBJ2-2
d_call: .
v_call: TRBV6-6
cdr3_aa: CASRFDRNTGELFF
cdr3_nt: TGTGCCAGCAGATTCGACAGGAACACCGGGGAGCTGTTTTTT

cdr3_length: 15
clone_size: .
j_call: TRBJ2-2
d_call: TRBD2
v_call: TRBV7-2
cdr3_aa: CASSSPGGSIGELFF
cdr3_nt: TGTGCCAGCAGCTCGCCCGGCGGGAGTATCGGGGAGCTGTTTTTT